Described below is a single T cell receptor (beta chain) sequence and its context. Use of 60 Vbeta and 13 Jbeta primers characterized the PCR. Some clones are missing from TCRdb's copy, which holds only in-frame ones; the method was immunoSEQ multiplex PCR. The data show fewer than 250,000 clones, with around 77% seen just once and 1.6% held by the top ten. The sample belongs to a study of cytomegalovirus exposure and HLA in healthy donors. Looked up from germline, CDR1 is SGHKS and CDR2 is YYEKEE (reference sequence). This CDR3 contains 14 residues. V was clipped by 5 bases and J by 4 bases; unmatched bases: 8.

This TCR derives from a woman younger than 30 in good health and CMV-seronegative. V gene TRBV5-5 combines with J gene TRBJ1-2; 7 bases align to TRBD1. The sequenced sample was PBMCs. CDR3 amino acids: CASSTTGNLYGYTF. DNA of the CDR3: TGTGCCAGCAGTACGACAGGGAATCTCTATGGCTACACCTTC.